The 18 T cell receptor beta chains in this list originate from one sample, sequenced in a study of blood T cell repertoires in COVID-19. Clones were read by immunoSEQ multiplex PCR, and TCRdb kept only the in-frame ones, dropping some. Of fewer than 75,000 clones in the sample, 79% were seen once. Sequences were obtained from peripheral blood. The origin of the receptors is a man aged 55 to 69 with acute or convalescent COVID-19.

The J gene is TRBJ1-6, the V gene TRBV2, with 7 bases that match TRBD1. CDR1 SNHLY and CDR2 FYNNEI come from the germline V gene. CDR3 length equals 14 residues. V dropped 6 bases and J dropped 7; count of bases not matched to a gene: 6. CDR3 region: CASRETGYNSPLHF. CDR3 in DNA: TGTGCCAGCAGAGAGACAGGGTACAATTCACCCCTCCACTTT.

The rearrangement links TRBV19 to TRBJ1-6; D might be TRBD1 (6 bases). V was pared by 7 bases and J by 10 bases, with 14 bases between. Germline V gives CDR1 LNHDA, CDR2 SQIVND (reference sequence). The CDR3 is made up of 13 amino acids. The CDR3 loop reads CASTQGWGSPLHF. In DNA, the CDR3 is TGTGCCAGTACCCAGGGGTGGGGATCACCCCTCCACTTT.

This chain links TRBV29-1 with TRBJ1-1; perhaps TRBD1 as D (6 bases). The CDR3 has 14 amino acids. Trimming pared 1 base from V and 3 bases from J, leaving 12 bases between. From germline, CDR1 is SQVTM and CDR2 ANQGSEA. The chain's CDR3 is CSVEAGDYYTEAFF. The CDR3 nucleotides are TGCAGCGTTGAAGCAGGGGACTACTACACTGAAGCTTTCTTT.

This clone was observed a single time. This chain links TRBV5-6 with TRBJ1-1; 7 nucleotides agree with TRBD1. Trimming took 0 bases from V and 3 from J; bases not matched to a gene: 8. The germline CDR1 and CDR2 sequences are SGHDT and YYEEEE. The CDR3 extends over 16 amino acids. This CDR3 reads CASSLEGGIGDTEAFF. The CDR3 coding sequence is TGTGCCAGCAGCTTGGAAGGGGGCATAGGGGACACTGAAGCTTTCTTT.

CDR3 loop: CSVSKGAYEQYF. As DNA, the CDR3 is TGCAGCGTTTCCAAAGGGGCTTACGAGCAGTACTTC. The chain couples TRBV29-1 to TRBJ2-7; D perhaps matches TRBD1 (5 bases). Germline V CDR1 and CDR2: SQVTM, ANQGSEA. V was trimmed by 5 bases and J by 4 bases, leaving 12 bases between them. The CDR3 runs to 12 residues.

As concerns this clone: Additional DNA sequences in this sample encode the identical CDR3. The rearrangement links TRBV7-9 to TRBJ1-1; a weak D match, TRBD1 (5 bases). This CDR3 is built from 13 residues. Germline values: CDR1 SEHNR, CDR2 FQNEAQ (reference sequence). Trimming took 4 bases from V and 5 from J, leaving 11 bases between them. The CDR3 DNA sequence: TGTGCCAGCAGCTCCCAAGGGGATACTGAAGCTTTCTTT. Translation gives CASSSQGDTEAFF. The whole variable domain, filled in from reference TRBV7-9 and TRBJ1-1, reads DTGVSQNPRHKITKRGQNVTFRCDPISEHNRLYWYRQTLGQGPEFLTYFQNEAQLEKSRLLSDRFSAERPKGSFSTLEIQRTEQGDSAMYLCASSSQGDTEAFFGQGTRLTVV.

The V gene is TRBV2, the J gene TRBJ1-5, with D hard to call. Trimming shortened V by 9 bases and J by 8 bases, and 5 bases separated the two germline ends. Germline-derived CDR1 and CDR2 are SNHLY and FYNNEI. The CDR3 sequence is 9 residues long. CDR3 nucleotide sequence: TGTGCCAGTCGCGAGCCCCAGCATTTT. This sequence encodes CASREPQHF.

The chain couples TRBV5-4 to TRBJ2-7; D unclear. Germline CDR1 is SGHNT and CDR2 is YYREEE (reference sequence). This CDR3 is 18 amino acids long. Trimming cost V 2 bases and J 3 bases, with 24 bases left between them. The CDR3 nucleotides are TGTGCCAGCAGCTTAAAGCCGTTAGAGCCAATTGACTTCTACGAGCAGTACTTC. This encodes CASSLKPLEPIDFYEQYF.

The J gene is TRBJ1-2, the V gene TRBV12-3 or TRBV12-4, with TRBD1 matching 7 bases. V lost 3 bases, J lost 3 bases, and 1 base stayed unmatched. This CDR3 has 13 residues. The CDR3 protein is CASSLGTDYGYTF. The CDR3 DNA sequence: TGTGCCAGCAGTTTGGGGACAGACTATGGCTACACCTTC.

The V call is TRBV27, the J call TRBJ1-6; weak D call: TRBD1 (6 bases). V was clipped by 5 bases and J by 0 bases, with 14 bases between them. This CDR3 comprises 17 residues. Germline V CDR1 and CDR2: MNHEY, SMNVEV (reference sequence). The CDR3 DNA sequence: TGTGCCAGCAGTAAGGATACAGGGAGCTCCTATAATTCACCCCTCCACTTT. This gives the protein CASSKDTGSSYNSPLHF.

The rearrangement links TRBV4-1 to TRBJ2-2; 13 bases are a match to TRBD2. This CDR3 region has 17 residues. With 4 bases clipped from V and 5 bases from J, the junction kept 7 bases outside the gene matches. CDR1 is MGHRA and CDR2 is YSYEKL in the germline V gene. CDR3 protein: CASSLRVGLAGTGELFF. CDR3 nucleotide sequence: TGCGCCAGCAGCCTACGCGTGGGACTAGCGGGGACCGGGGAGCTGTTTTTT.

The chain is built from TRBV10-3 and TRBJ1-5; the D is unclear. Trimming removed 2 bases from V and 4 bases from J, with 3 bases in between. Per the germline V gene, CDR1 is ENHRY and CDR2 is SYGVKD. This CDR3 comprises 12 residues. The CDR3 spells CAISETNQPQHF. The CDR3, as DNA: TGTGCCATCAGTGAGACTAATCAGCCCCAGCATTTT.

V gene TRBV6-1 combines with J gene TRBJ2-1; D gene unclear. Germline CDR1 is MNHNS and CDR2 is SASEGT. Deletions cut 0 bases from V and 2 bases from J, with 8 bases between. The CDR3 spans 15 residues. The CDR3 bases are TGTGCCAGCAGTGAAGCGGGCAGAACCTACAATGAGCAGTTCTTC. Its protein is CASSEAGRTYNEQFF.

CDR3 bases: TGTGCCAGCCGGGTGGAAGGCACTACGGGGCAGTACTTC. Translation gives CASRVEGTTGQYF. V and J are TRBV2 and TRBJ2-7; D gene unclear. CDR1 is SNHLY and CDR2 is FYNNEI in the germline V gene. Trimming took 8 bases from V and 9 from J, leaving 20 bases between them. The CDR3 is made up of 13 amino acids. Full variable domain (remainder filled in from reference TRBV2 and TRBJ2-7): EPEVTQTPSHQVTQMGQEVILRCVPISNHLYFYWYRQILGQKVEFLVSFYNNEISEKSEIFDDQFSVERPDGSNFTLKIRSTKLEDSAMYFCASRVEGTTGQYFGPGTRLTVT.

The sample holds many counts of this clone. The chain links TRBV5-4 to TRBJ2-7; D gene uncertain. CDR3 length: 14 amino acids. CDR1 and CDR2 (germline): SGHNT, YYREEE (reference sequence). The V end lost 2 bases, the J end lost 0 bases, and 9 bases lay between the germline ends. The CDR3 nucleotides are TGTGCCAGCAGCTTTGGGCCCGACTCCTACGAGCAGTACTTC. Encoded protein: CASSFGPDSYEQYF.

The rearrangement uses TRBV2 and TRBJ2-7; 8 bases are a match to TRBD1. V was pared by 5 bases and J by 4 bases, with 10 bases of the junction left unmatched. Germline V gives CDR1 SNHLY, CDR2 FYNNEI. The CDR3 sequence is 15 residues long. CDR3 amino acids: CASSPRGTGGYEQYF. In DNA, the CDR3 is TGTGCCAGCAGTCCCCGGGGGACAGGAGGGTACGAGCAGTACTTC.

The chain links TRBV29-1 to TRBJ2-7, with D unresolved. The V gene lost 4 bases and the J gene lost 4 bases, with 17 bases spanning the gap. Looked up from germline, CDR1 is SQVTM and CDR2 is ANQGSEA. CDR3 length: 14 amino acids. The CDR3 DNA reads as TGCAGCGTTGCTTTTCCAGAGACACCTTACGAGCAGTACTTC. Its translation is CSVAFPETPYEQYF.

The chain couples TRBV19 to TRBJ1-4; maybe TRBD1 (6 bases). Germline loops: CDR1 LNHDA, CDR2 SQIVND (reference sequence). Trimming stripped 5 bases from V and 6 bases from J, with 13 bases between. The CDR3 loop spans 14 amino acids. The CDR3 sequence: CASSPQGRDEKLFF. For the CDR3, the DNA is TGTGCCAGTAGTCCCCAGGGGCGGGATGAAAAACTGTTTTTT. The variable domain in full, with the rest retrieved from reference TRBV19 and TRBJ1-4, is DGGITQSPKYLFRKEGQNVTLSCEQNLNHDAMYWYRQDPGQGLRLIYYSQIVNDFQKGDIAEGYSVSREKKESFPLTVTSAQKNPTAFYLCASSPQGRDEKLFFGSGTQLSVL.